The 21 T cell receptor beta chains below were found in one sample sequenced in a study of T cell clonotyping in hematopoietic cell transplantation. Sequenced by immunoSEQ multiplex PCR; TCRdb stores in-frame clones only, minus some. In the table there are around 9,000 clones, 84% of which are singletons. The source was PBMCs, collected at the time of graft-versus-host disease after allogeneic stem cell transplant. The receptors were sampled from a male patient aged 60 to 75 who had an allogeneic stem cell transplant from an unrelated donor, so the T cells may come from the graft donor. Some clones in this sample may be carry-over from other donors' samples.

In its sample, this clone was seen once. The chain has TRBV4-1 and TRBJ2-2, with a weak D call TRBD1 (6 bases). The V and J ends lost 0 bases and 2 bases respectively, with 13 bases between them. The CDR3 extends over 17 amino acids. The germline CDR1 and CDR2 sequences are MGHRA and YSYEKL. CDR3 in DNA: TGCGCCAGCAGCCAAGATCCAGGGGCTTATAACACCGGGGAGCTGTTTTTT. It yields the protein CASSQDPGAYNTGELFF.

This chain uses TRBV19 with TRBJ1-5; 9 positions match TRBD1. V lost 3 bases, J lost 2 bases, and 2 bases stayed unmatched. Germline lookup yields CDR1 LNHDA and CDR2 SQIVND (reference sequence). This CDR3 is 15 amino acids long. CDR3 residues: CASSIRQGGNQPQHF. CDR3 coding DNA: TGTGCCAGTAGTATCCGACAGGGGGGCAATCAGCCCCAGCATTTT.

This sequence joins TRBV19 and TRBJ1-1; D unresolved. V gave up 3 bases and J gave up 4 bases, with 12 bases separating them. Per the germline V gene, CDR1 is LNHDA and CDR2 is SQIVND (reference sequence). This CDR3 region has 14 residues. The CDR3 sequence: CASSIGQVGTEAFF. In DNA form, the CDR3 reads TGTGCCAGTAGTATCGGCCAGGTGGGCACTGAAGCTTTCTTT.

V and J are TRBV2 and TRBJ1-2; TRBD1 aligns across 8 bases. Germline assignment: CDR1 SNHLY and CDR2 FYNNEI. J lost 7 bases, V lost 4 bases, and 8 bases had no gene match. The CDR3 consists of 14 residues. CDR3 DNA: TGTGCCAGCAGTGCCGACAGGGGAAAGAGTGGCTACACCTTC. Translated: CASSADRGKSGYTF.

The chain couples TRBV4-1 to TRBJ2-7; D not resolved. The ends were cut back, 0 bases at V and 3 bases at J, with 12 bases in the middle. The germline V gene has CDR1 MGHRA and CDR2 YSYEKL. CDR3 length: 15 amino acids. Written as DNA, the CDR3 is TGCGCCAGCAGCCAAGACGCATCAGGCGGCTACGAGCAGTACTTC. Residues: CASSQDASGGYEQYF.

This rearrangement joins TRBV2 to TRBJ2-3; D is tentatively TRBD1 or TRBD2 (6 bases each). Germline V gene sequence: CDR1 SNHLY, CDR2 FYNNEI. The length of the CDR3 is 16 residues. V was shortened by 7 bases and J by 2 bases, with 19 bases between the two germline ends. The CDR3 region is CASTLFWGANTDTQYF. CDR3 coding DNA: TGTGCCAGCACCCTTTTTTGGGGGGCGAACACAGATACGCAGTATTTT.

The rearrangement uses TRBV5-1 and TRBJ1-4; D gene unclear. The CDR3 extends over 15 amino acids. Germline CDR1 SGHRS, CDR2 YFSETQ. Trimming pared 0 bases from V and 3 bases from J, leaving 9 bases between. In DNA, the CDR3 is TGCGCCAGCAGCTTGGTAGGCAGTTCTAATGAAAAACTGTTTTTT. It yields the protein CASSLVGSSNEKLFF.

The chain recombines TRBV28 with TRBJ2-4; D ambiguous. The CDR3 is 13 residues long. Germline assignment: CDR1 MDHEN and CDR2 SYDVKM. Trimming stripped 9 bases from V and 0 bases from J, with 9 bases between. The CDR3 spells CASSAGAKNIQYF. CDR3 nucleotide sequence: TGTGCCAGTTCGGCAGGAGCCAAAAACATTCAGTACTTC.

This chain uses TRBV4-2 with TRBJ2-3; D is undetermined. Deletions cut 0 bases from V and 0 bases from J, with 4 bases between. CDR3 length: 14 amino acids. The V gene's germline CDR1 is LGHNA and CDR2 YNFKEQ. CDR3 DNA sequence: TGTGCCAGCAGCCAAGATCGCAGCACAGATACGCAGTATTTT. Its translation: CASSQDRSTDTQYF.

The J gene is TRBJ2-3, the V gene TRBV7-6; 9 bases are a match to TRBD2. The CDR3 has 15 amino acids. CDR1 and CDR2 from the germline V gene are SGHVS and FNYEAQ. Losses at the gene ends were 1 base for V and 6 bases for J; bases not matched to a gene: 5. Here the CDR3 DNA reads TGTGCCAGCAGCTTAGGTGGCGGGGGGGCGGATACGCAGTATTTT. This translates into CASSLGGGGADTQYF. The variable domain in full, with the rest retrieved from reference TRBV7-6 and TRBJ2-3, is GAGVSQSPRYKVTKRGQDVALRCDPISGHVSLYWYRQALGQGPEFLTYFNYEAQQDKSGLPNDRFSAERPEGSISTLTIQRTEQRDSAMYRCASSLGGGGADTQYFGPGTRLTVL.

This clone was seen only once. The chain couples TRBV1 to TRBJ2-7; the D call of TRBD2 is as the table states it, not checked on the DNA. TRBV1 is a listed pseudogene. The CDR3 totals 19 residues. The CDR3: CTSSQEPTSGGAGAYEQYF. The CDR3 DNA follows: TGCACCAGCAGCCAAGAACCAACTAGCGGGGGTGCGGGGGCCTACGAGCAGTACTTC.

The V call is TRBV19, the J call TRBJ2-1, with D tentatively TRBD2 (6 bases). Germline lookup yields CDR1 LNHDA and CDR2 SQIVND (reference sequence). This CDR3 has 15 amino acids. V was shortened by 3 bases and J by 2 bases, with 11 bases between the two germline ends. The CDR3 nucleotides read TGTGCCAGTAGTATGAACGGCGGGGCCTACAATGAGCAGTTCTTC. Translation: CASSMNGGAYNEQFF.

The rearrangement links TRBV19 to TRBJ2-7; TRBD1 agrees at 7 bases. The CDR3 has 15 amino acids. Germline V gives CDR1 LNHDA, CDR2 SQIVND (reference sequence). V was pared by 7 bases and J by 2 bases, with 11 bases of the junction left unmatched. In DNA, the CDR3 is TGTGCCAGTACCCTCTCTTGGGACAGAGCCTACGAGCAGTACTTC. This sequence encodes CASTLSWDRAYEQYF.

The rearrangement joins TRBV5-4 to TRBJ2-3, with 7 bases fitting TRBD2. The CDR3 is 15 residues long. V shed 4 bases and J 2 bases; nucleotides not matched to a gene: 7. CDR1 is SGHNT, CDR2 YYREEE, per germline (reference sequence). CDR3 sequence reads: CASSGVAGPTDTQYF. The CDR3, as DNA: TGTGCCAGCAGCGGCGTAGCGGGTCCCACAGATACGCAGTATTTT. Together with reference TRBV5-4 and TRBJ2-3, the CDR3 gives the full variable domain: ETGVTQSPTHLIKTRGQQVTLRCSSQSGHNTVSWYQQALGQGPQFIFQYYREEENGRGNFPPRFSGLQFPNYSSELNVNALELDDSALYLCASSGVAGPTDTQYFGPGTRLTVL.

This chain links TRBV28 with TRBJ2-3; D possibly corresponds to TRBD2 (5 bases). Between the trimmed V and J ends, which lost 5 bases and 6 bases, there was a span of 12 bases. CDR3 length: 13 amino acids. Germline V gene lookup returns CDR1 MDHEN and CDR2 SYDVKM. The CDR3 nucleotides are TGTGCCAGCAGTACCCCCCCGGGGGATACGCAGTATTTT. Protein product: CASSTPPGDTQYF.

This clone was recorded once. The rearrangement uses TRBV29-1 and TRBJ2-2; D may be TRBD1 (6 bases). The germline V gene encodes CDR1 SQVTM and CDR2 ANQGSEA. V gave up 6 bases and J gave up 5 bases, with 13 bases separating them. CDR3 length: 13 residues. This CDR3 reads CSVGGRITGELFF. The CDR3 bases are TGCAGCGTAGGGGGACGCATTACCGGGGAGCTGTTTTTT.

The chain recombines TRBV9 with TRBJ2-3, with D hard to call. The germline gives CDR1 SGDLS, CDR2 YYNGEE. Between the trimmed V and J ends, which lost 7 bases and 1 base, there was a span of 10 bases. The CDR3 loop spans 13 amino acids. CDR3 protein: CASGPFGTDTQYF. Here the CDR3 DNA reads TGTGCCAGCGGACCTTTTGGCACAGATACGCAGTATTTT.

This sequence joins TRBV2 and TRBJ1-2; no definite D call. This CDR3 contains 13 residues. From germline, CDR1 is SNHLY and CDR2 FYNNEI. The V end lost 8 bases, the J end lost 5 bases, and 15 bases lay between the germline ends. CDR3 nucleotides: TGTGCCAGCCTCAGGAGGCAGACATATGGCTACACCTTC. Amino acid sequence: CASLRRQTYGYTF. The full variable domain, with the rest looked up from reference TRBV2 and TRBJ1-2, is EPEVTQTPSHQVTQMGQEVILRCVPISNHLYFYWYRQILGQKVEFLVSFYNNEISEKSEIFDDQFSVERPDGSNFTLKIRSTKLEDSAMYFCASLRRQTYGYTFGSGTRLTVV.

This clone showed up just a few times. This chain connects TRBV2 to TRBJ2-5, with D possibly being TRBD1 or TRBD2 (6 bases each). The CDR3 spans 13 residues. Trimming pared 2 bases from V and 5 bases from J, leaving 9 bases between. The germline gives CDR1 SNHLY, CDR2 FYNNEI. This chain's CDR3 is CASSETGRETQYF. Here the CDR3 DNA reads TGTGCCAGCAGTGAAACAGGGAGGGAGACCCAGTACTTC.

The V call is TRBV5-1, the J call TRBJ1-1; D is unclear. The CDR3 runs 14 residues. The V gene's germline CDR1 is SGHRS and CDR2 YFSETQ. V was trimmed by 5 bases and J by 4 bases, leaving 15 bases between them. The CDR3 is CASRVGQLGTEAFF. In DNA form, the CDR3 reads TGCGCCAGCAGGGTGGGCCAACTGGGCACTGAAGCTTTCTTT.

By its share, this clone is hyperexpanded (1% or more). The chain couples TRBV7-9 to TRBJ1-1; D ambiguous. CDR1 SEHNR and CDR2 FQNEAQ come from the germline V gene (reference sequence). Trimming took 10 bases from V and 1 from J, leaving 13 bases between them. The CDR3 extends over 13 amino acids. As DNA, the CDR3 is TGTGCCATCGTGACCGGTGGGAACACTGAAGCTTTCTTT. This encodes CAIVTGGNTEAFF. The full variable domain, with the rest looked up from reference TRBV7-9 and TRBJ1-1, is DTGVSQNPRHKITKRGQNVTFRCDPISEHNRLYWYRQTLGQGPEFLTYFQNEAQLEKSRLLSDRFSAERPKGSFSTLEIQRTEQGDSAMYLCAIVTGGNTEAFFGQGTRLTVV.